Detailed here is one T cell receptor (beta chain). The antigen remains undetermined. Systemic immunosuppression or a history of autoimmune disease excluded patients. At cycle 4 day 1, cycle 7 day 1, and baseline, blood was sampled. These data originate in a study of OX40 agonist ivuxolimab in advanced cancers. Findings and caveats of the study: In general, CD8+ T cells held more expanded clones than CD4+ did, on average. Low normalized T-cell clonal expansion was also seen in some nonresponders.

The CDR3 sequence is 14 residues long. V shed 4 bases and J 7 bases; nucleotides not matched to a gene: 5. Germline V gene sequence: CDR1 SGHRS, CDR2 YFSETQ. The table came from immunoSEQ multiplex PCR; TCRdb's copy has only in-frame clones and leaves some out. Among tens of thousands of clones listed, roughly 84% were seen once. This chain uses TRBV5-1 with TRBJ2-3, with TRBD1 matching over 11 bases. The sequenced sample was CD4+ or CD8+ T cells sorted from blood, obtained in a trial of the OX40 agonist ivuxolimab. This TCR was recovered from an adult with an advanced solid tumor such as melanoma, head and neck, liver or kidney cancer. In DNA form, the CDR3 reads TGCGCCAGCAGCCGGGGACAGGGGGGCTATACGCAGTATTTT. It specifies CASSRGQGGYTQYF.